One and the same sample provided the 19 T cell receptor beta chains below, sequenced in a study of T-cell reconstitution after alpha-beta-depleted transplantation in children (dated by TCRdb to the mid-2010s). What this sample's treatment or condition label stands for: allogeneic hematopoietic cell transplantation with graft depleted of TCRalphabeta T cells and CD19 B cells. Library creation used PCR. Sequencing instrument: Illumina HiSeq 2500. TCR library preparation used molecular barcoding, with unique molecular identifiers applied to normalize quantification of the TCRbeta repertoire. In-frame beta chains were kept once TCRdb had trimmed the public reads at Q25 with fastp and called clones with MiXCR. Each record represents a unique CDR3 protein, reported with the most common genes and DNA among its rows. This sample is represented by about 60,000 distinct CDR3 sequences; around 40% of them were singletons. More than 95% of the sample is taken by the ten largest.

The sequencing here drew on PBMCs, mostly from graft donor cells, taken 360 days after TCRalphabeta/CD19-depleted stem cell transplant. The receptors derive from a male patient aged 5 to 17 who had a stem cell transplant for acute lymphoblastic leukemia, so the T cells may come from the graft donor.

V gene TRBV12-3 or TRBV12-4 combines with J gene TRBJ2-2; possibly TRBD1 or TRBD2 for D (5 bases each). Trimming cost V 3 bases and J 4 bases, with 9 bases left between them. CDR3 length: 14 residues. The CDR3, as DNA: TGTGCCAGCAGTTTCATGGGGACCACCGGGGAGCTGTTTTTT. Translating it yields CASSFMGTTGELFF.

V usage is TRBV7-8 and J usage is TRBJ2-2; D is ambiguous. This CDR3 has 13 amino acids. Germline CDR1 and CDR2: SGHVS and FQNEAQ. With 0 bases removed from V and 7 bases from J, the gap between germline ends came to 6 bases. The CDR3 here is CASSLAYYGELFF. The CDR3 bases are TGTGCCAGCAGCTTAGCTTACTACGGGGAGCTGTTTTTT. Based on the CDR3 plus reference TRBV7-8 and TRBJ2-2, the full variable domain is GAGVSQSPRYKVAKRGQDVALRCDPISGHVSLFWYQQALGQGPEFLTYFQNEAQLDKSGLPSDRFFAERPEGSVSTLKIQRTQQEDSAVYLCASSLAYYGELFFGEGSRLTVL.

This chain joins TRBV20-1 and TRBJ2-7; no clear D gene. The germline CDR1 and CDR2 sequences are DFQATT and SNEGSKA (reference sequence). The germline V and J ends were trimmed by 0 bases and 7 bases, with 13 bases remaining between them. There are 13 residues in the CDR3. CDR3 DNA sequence: TGCAGTGCTAGAGATCGGTCTTTGGGGGAGCAGTACTTC. Protein: CSARDRSLGEQYF.

This rearrangement joins TRBV27 to TRBJ2-5, with unresolved D. Germline lookup yields CDR1 MNHEY and CDR2 SMNVEV (reference sequence). CDR3 length: 15 residues. V was pared by 1 base and J by 5 bases, with 14 bases between. The CDR3 reads CASSLFPQSQETQYF. The CDR3 DNA reads TGTGCCAGCAGTTTATTTCCCCAATCCCAGGAGACCCAGTACTTC.

V gene TRBV19 combines with J gene TRBJ1-1; D remains ambiguous. Trimming stripped 2 bases from V and 2 bases from J, with 9 bases between. The CDR3 extends over 14 amino acids. Germline V gene data show CDR1 as LNHDA and CDR2 as SQIVND (reference sequence). The CDR3 is CASSITEFNTEAFF. The CDR3 nucleotides read TGTGCCAGTAGTATAACAGAGTTTAACACTGAAGCTTTCTTT.

The chain uses TRBV20-1 and TRBJ2-7, with a weak D call TRBD1 (6 bases). Germline V gives CDR1 DFQATT, CDR2 SNEGSKA (reference sequence). Trimming cost V 4 bases and J 6 bases, with 16 bases left between them. The CDR3 is 13 residues long. As DNA, the CDR3 is TGCAGTGCTAAATACAGGGAACTCCGCGAGCAGTACTTC. Residues: CSAKYRELREQYF.

The chain carries TRBV6-2 or TRBV6-3 and TRBJ2-1; 13 positions match TRBD2. The CDR3 contains 18 residues. Germline V gene sequence: CDR1 MNHEY, CDR2 SVGEGT. V was clipped by 5 bases and J by 8 bases; unmatched bases: 15. DNA of the CDR3: TGTGCCAGCAGTCCGGGACTAGCGGGGATATTCGTACAGGATGAGCAGTTCTTC. It is translated as CASSPGLAGIFVQDEQFF.

The J gene is TRBJ2-1, the V gene TRBV20-1, with D maybe TRBD2 (5 bases). V lost 2 bases and J 5 bases, leaving 7 bases between the germline ends. The CDR3 is made up of 12 amino acids. Germline V gene data show CDR1 as DFQATT and CDR2 as SNEGSKA (reference sequence). CDR3 coding DNA: TGCAGTGCTAGAATCGGGGACAATGAGCAGTTCTTC. Translated, it gives CSARIGDNEQFF.

The J gene is TRBJ2-5, the V gene TRBV27; D assignment may be TRBD1 or TRBD2 (5 bases each). The CDR3 is 15 residues long. Germline values: CDR1 MNHEY, CDR2 SMNVEV (reference sequence). The V and J ends lost 3 bases and 2 bases respectively, with 13 bases between them. The chain's CDR3 is CASSFAPGRQETQYF. The CDR3 DNA sequence: TGTGCCAGCAGTTTCGCCCCGGGACGACAAGAGACCCAGTACTTC.

V is TRBV19 and J is TRBJ1-2; the D is unclear. Germline CDR1 is LNHDA and CDR2 is SQIVND (reference sequence). With 7 bases removed from V and 5 bases from J, the gap between germline ends came to 14 bases. CDR3 length: 13 residues. The CDR3 nucleotides read TGTGCCAGTAAGCGGGAGGGCCTTTATGGCTACACCTTC. It translates to CASKREGLYGYTF.

This chain uses TRBV28 with TRBJ2-4, with D possibly TRBD1 on 6 matching bases. Germline values: CDR1 MDHEN, CDR2 SYDVKM. Trimming shortened V by 4 bases and J by 3 bases, and 13 bases separated the two germline ends. The CDR3 sequence is 15 residues long. The DNA of the CDR3 is TGTGCCAGCAGTTCAGGGACACCCTACAAAAACATTCAGTACTTC. Translated: CASSSGTPYKNIQYF.

The chain uses TRBV29-1 and TRBJ2-7; 8 positions match TRBD2. Trimming cost V 7 bases and J 2 bases; bases outside gene matches: 4. Germline assignment: CDR1 SQVTM and CDR2 ANQGSEA. CDR3 length: 12 amino acids. CDR3 amino acids: CSARGGAYEQYF. In nucleotides, the CDR3 is TGCAGCGCCCGGGGGGGTGCCTACGAGCAGTACTTC.

The CDR3 sequence is CASSLEAGEDTQYF. The CDR3, as DNA: TGTGCCAGCAGCTTAGAGGCAGGAGAAGATACGCAGTATTTT. This chain joins TRBV7-9 and TRBJ2-3; D is uncertain. The germline gives CDR1 SEHNR, CDR2 FQNEAQ (reference sequence). The CDR3 length is 14 residues. Between the trimmed V and J ends, which lost 1 base and 5 bases, there was a span of 10 bases.

The V call is TRBV5-5, the J call TRBJ2-7, with 8 bases identical to TRBD2. The CDR3 is made up of 15 amino acids. Germline assignment: CDR1 SGHKS and CDR2 YYEKEE (reference sequence). The J segment lost 4 bases and the V segment lost 3 bases, leaving 9 bases of the junction unmatched. The CDR3: CASSSPGLGTYEQYF. The DNA for the CDR3 is TGTGCCAGCAGCTCCCCGGGACTAGGGACGTACGAGCAGTACTTC.

This clonotype occurred a few times. The gene calls are TRBV28 and TRBJ2-2, with D possibly TRBD1 on 6 matching bases. Trimming shortened V by 8 bases and J by 2 bases, and 15 bases separated the two germline ends. This CDR3 comprises 15 residues. In germline, CDR1 is MDHEN, CDR2 SYDVKM. The CDR3 is CASFYLQGNTGELFF. The CDR3 DNA is TGTGCCAGCTTCTACCTACAGGGTAACACCGGGGAGCTGTTTTTT.

V is TRBV20-1 and J is TRBJ1-2; perhaps TRBD1 as D (5 bases). The CDR3 has 13 amino acids. The V and J ends lost 3 bases and 3 bases respectively, with 11 bases between them. Germline V gene sequence: CDR1 DFQATT, CDR2 SNEGSKA (reference sequence). The chain's CDR3 is CSASDSSDYGYTF. The CDR3 DNA reads as TGCAGTGCTAGTGACAGTTCTGACTATGGCTACACCTTC.

The chain has TRBV7-6 and TRBJ2-5, with D uncertain. The germline V gene has CDR1 SGHVS and CDR2 FNYEAQ. V shed 0 bases and J shed 5 bases, with 22 bases lying between them. The CDR3 spans 18 residues. The CDR3 DNA follows: TGTGCCAGCAGCTTAGCGGCCGGGTTAGGGTATAATTTGGAGACCCAGTACTTC. Amino acid sequence: CASSLAAGLGYNLETQYF. The full variable domain, completed using reference TRBV7-6 and TRBJ2-5, is GAGVSQSPRYKVTKRGQDVALRCDPISGHVSLYWYRQALGQGPEFLTYFNYEAQQDKSGLPNDRFSAERPEGSISTLTIQRTEQRDSAMYRCASSLAAGLGYNLETQYFGPGTRLLVL.

J is TRBJ2-1 and V is TRBV24-1; 9 nucleotides match TRBD1. Unmatched junction bases numbered 5, after V lost 12 bases and J lost 3 bases. CDR3 length equals 13 residues. Germline V CDR1 and CDR2: KGHDR, SFDVKD. CDR3 sequence reads: CASTGGVYNEQFF. The CDR3 DNA sequence: TGTGCCTCGACAGGGGGAGTCTACAATGAGCAGTTCTTC.

The chain joins TRBV21-1 to TRBJ2-3; the table's D gene call, TRBD2, was not cross checked with the DNA. TRBV21-1 is designated a pseudogene. CDR3 size: 24 residues. CDR3 sequence (DNA): TGTGCCAGCAGCAAAAAGAGGCGGGTGTACCGGGCAACTAGCGGGGGGGCTGGTGCAGATACGCAGTATTTT. This codes for CASSKKRRVYRATSGGAGADTQYF.